One sample yielded the 14 T cell receptor beta chains listed below, sequenced in a study of regulatory T cells in long-lasting Graves disease. Building of the TCR beta libraries involved iRepertoire HTBI primers and Arm-PCR of CDR3 regions. MiXCR, applied by TCRdb to the multiplex PCR reads, yields one record per CDR3 protein. The table has a few hundred thousand distinct CDR3 sequences, around 15% seen once. Described time point: newly diagnosed GD, antithyroid drugs for less than 3 months. Extracted PBMC RNA gave rise to the TCR library. These data also featured in a second study, about T cells in Graves' hyperthyroidism and ophthalmopathy.

Sequenced here: peripheral blood mononuclear cells (PBMCs), sampled at new diagnosis, from a patient treated with antithyroid drugs. These receptors were taken from a woman between 18 and 30 years old with Graves disease.

This clonotype appeared many times. Sequence at one end of the junction differs from germline and may be a read error. This sequence joins TRBV5-1 and TRBJ2-5; no clear D gene. Germline assignment: CDR1 SGHRS and CDR2 YFSETQ. This CDR3 spans 13 amino acids. DNA of the CDR3: TGTGCCAGCAGCTTAAGAACGCAAGAGACCCAGTACTTC. Its translation: CASSLRTQETQYF.

Many counts were recorded for this clonotype. The chain couples TRBV5-1 to TRBJ1-1, with TRBD1 as a possible D gene (5 bases). The germline gives CDR1 SGHRS, CDR2 YFSETQ. Trimming removed 6 bases from V and 4 bases from J, with 19 bases in between. This CDR3 has 15 amino acids. CDR3 region: CASKEASIRGTEAFF. The DNA of the CDR3 is TGCGCCAGCAAGGAAGCGTCTATTAGGGGCACTGAAGCTTTCTTT.

This clonotype was counted many times. This sequence joins TRBV3-1 and TRBJ2-1; D is perhaps TRBD2 (6 bases). The V gene lost 2 bases and the J gene lost 5 bases, with 13 bases spanning the gap. The germline CDR1 and CDR2 sequences are LGHDT and YNNKEL (reference sequence). The CDR3 contains 15 residues. CDR3 bases: TGTGCCAGCAGCCAAAGGCGGGGCGGAGACAATGAGCAGTTCTTC. Translating gives CASSQRRGGDNEQFF.

This clonotype has ten or more counts. This sequence may be a read error, since a much larger clone differs from it by one base. The chain couples TRBV2 to TRBJ1-5; D is ambiguous. V lost 7 bases to trimming and J lost 0 bases, with 7 bases between them. The germline CDR1 and CDR2 sequences are SNHLY and FYNNEI. There are 13 residues in the CDR3. The CDR3 nucleotides read TGTGCCAGCACCTTAGATAGCAATCAGCCCCAGCATTTT. Translated, it gives CASTLDSNQPQHF.

The V and J genes are TRBV6-2 or TRBV6-3 and TRBJ2-5; D uncertain. Germline V gene lookup returns CDR1 MNHEY and CDR2 SVGEGT. This CDR3 has 13 residues. The V end was cut by 4 bases, the J end by 5 bases, with 11 bases between. CDR3: CASSSNPGETQYF. CDR3 DNA: TGTGCCAGCAGTTCAAACCCGGGCGAGACCCAGTACTTC.

This clonotype came up a few times. The chain employs TRBV7-9 and TRBJ2-1; 10 bases map to TRBD1. Germline trimming cut 2 bases from V and 8 bases from J; bases unmatched to any gene: 6. The germline V gene has CDR1 SEHNR and CDR2 FQNEAQ (reference sequence). CDR3 length: 15 residues. This chain's CDR3 is CASSLRDRGGDEQFF. The CDR3 nucleotides are TGTGCCAGCAGCTTACGGGACAGGGGTGGCGATGAGCAGTTCTTC.

This clonotype appeared a few times. CDR3 in amino acids: CASSQAGVGSTDTQYF. In DNA form, the CDR3 reads TGCGCCAGCAGCCAAGCGGGAGTTGGTAGCACAGATACGCAGTATTTT. The genes are TRBV4-1 and TRBJ2-3; D is perhaps TRBD2 (6 bases). The CDR3 length is 16 residues. Trimming pared 1 base from V and 0 bases from J, leaving 11 bases between. The germline gives CDR1 MGHRA, CDR2 YSYEKL.

This rearrangement joins TRBV18 to TRBJ2-3; 9 bases align to TRBD2. V dropped 0 bases and J dropped 1; count of bases not matched to a gene: 5. Per the germline V gene, CDR1 is KGHSH and CDR2 is LQKENI. The CDR3 totals 17 residues. CDR3 amino acids: CASSPPSGSSGTDTQYF. CDR3 in DNA: TGTGCCAGCTCACCACCTAGCGGGAGTTCTGGCACAGATACGCAGTATTTT.

In this sample, this clonotype turned up many times. This chain joins TRBV20-1 and TRBJ1-1, with D possibly being TRBD1 (5 bases). The V and J ends lost 0 bases and 3 bases respectively, with 11 bases between them. Germline CDR1 DFQATT, CDR2 SNEGSKA (reference sequence). CDR3 length: 14 amino acids. The CDR3 nucleotides read TGCAGTGCTAGAGATGCAGGGTCGGACACTGAAGCTTTCTTT. Residues: CSARDAGSDTEAFF.

The CDR3 DNA is TGCAGCGTTCTTGGGCGGACCTACGAGCAGTACTTC. Its protein product is CSVLGRTYEQYF. The chain combines TRBV29-1 with TRBJ2-7; D is undetermined. V was cut by 5 bases and J by 2 bases, with 10 bases left in between. The CDR3 extends over 12 amino acids. Germline CDR1 and CDR2: SQVTM and ANQGSEA.

This clonotype was seen a few times. The chain uses TRBV15 and TRBJ2-7, with a tentative D call TRBD2 (5 bases). Germline CDR1 LNHNV, CDR2 YYDKDF (reference sequence). The CDR3 is 15 residues long. The V and J ends lost 0 bases and 0 bases respectively, with 9 bases between them. CDR3 bases: TGTGCCACCAGCAGAGATCGGGGTAGCTCCTACGAGCAGTACTTC. Translated, it gives CATSRDRGSSYEQYF.

This clonotype was detected ten times or more. The chain is built from TRBV20-1 and TRBJ1-5; D is unclear. The CDR3 sequence is 11 residues long. Per germline, CDR1 DFQATT and CDR2 SNEGSKA (reference sequence). V lost 1 base to trimming and J lost 7 bases, with 5 bases between them. This CDR3 reads CSARGTQPQHF. CDR3 nucleotides: TGCAGTGCTAGAGGGACCCAGCCCCAGCATTTT.

The chain combines TRBV4-1 with TRBJ2-1, with a possible D match to TRBD2 (5 bases). The germline V and J ends were trimmed by 0 bases and 0 bases, with 12 bases remaining between them. Germline V gives CDR1 MGHRA, CDR2 YSYEKL. The CDR3 extends over 17 amino acids. This chain's CDR3 is CASSQDQNRGSYNEQFF. The CDR3 nucleotides are TGCGCCAGCAGCCAAGATCAAAACCGGGGCTCCTACAATGAGCAGTTCTTC.

Concerning this clonotype: A much larger clonotype is one base distant, so this may be a read error. As the CDR3 is not closed by the conserved phenylalanine or tryptophan, this likely results from a read error. For the CDR3, the DNA is TGTGCCAGCAGCCTAGGGGGGCAGGGTGGTACTGAAGCTTTCCTT. Its protein is CASSLGGQGGTEAFL. This rearrangement joins TRBV6-1 to TRBJ1-1; a weak D match, TRBD1 (6 bases). CDR1 is MNHNS and CDR2 is SASEGT in the germline V gene. This CDR3 comprises 15 residues. Trimming removed 6 bases from V and 5 bases from J, with 19 bases in between.